Only a few counts were recorded for the clone carrying this T cell receptor beta chain. Antigen: not known. This record comes from a study of T-cell memory formation after mild COVID-19. MiXCR, run by TCRdb on the 5' RACE reads, gives a single entry per CDR3 protein. Here the sample spans some 120,000 distinct CDR3 sequences, over 15% being singletons. The study's findings and limits: Some responding clones appeared in pre-infection memory, suggesting cross-reactive memory joined.

CDR1 SGHDN and CDR2 FVKESK come from the germline V gene. This CDR3 comprises 16 residues. V was clipped by 2 bases and J by 6 bases, with 14 bases between them. This rearrangement joins TRBV14 to TRBJ1-6, with a tentative D call TRBD1 (5 bases). The sample taken for sequencing was PBMCs or a T cell subset sorted from them (not recorded which). This sequence originates from a man aged 18 to 35 who had mild COVID-19 (a few samples of this study predate the infection). Cell type and time point are not known. The CDR3 DNA reads TGTGCCAGCAGCCAACGTTGGGGCAGGGCTAATTCACCCCTCCACTTT. Translation: CASSQRWGRANSPLHF.